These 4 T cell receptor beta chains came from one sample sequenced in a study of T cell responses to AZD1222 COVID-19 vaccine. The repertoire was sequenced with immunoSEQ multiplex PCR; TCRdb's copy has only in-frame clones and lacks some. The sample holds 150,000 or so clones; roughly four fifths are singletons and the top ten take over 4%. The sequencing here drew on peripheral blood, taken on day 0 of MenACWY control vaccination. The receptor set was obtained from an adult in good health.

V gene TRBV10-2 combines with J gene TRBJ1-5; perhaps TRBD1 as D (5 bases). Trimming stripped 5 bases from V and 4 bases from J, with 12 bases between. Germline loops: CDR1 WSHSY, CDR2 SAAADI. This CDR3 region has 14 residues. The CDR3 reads CASSKTALNQPQHF. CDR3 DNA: TGCGCCAGCAGTAAGACAGCACTTAATCAGCCCCAGCATTTT.

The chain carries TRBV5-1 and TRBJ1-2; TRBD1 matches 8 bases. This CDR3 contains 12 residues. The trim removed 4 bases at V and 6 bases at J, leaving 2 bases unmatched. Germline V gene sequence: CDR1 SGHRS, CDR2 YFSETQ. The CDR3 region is CASSVTGDGYTF. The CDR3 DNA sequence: TGCGCCAGCAGCGTGACAGGGGATGGCTACACCTTC.

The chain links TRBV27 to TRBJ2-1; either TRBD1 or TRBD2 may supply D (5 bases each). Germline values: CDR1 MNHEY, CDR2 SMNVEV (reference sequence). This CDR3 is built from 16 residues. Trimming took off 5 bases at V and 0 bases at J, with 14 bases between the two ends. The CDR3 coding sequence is TGTGCCAGCAGTGGGGGTTTCCTTAGCTCCTACAATGAGCAGTTCTTC. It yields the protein CASSGGFLSSYNEQFF.

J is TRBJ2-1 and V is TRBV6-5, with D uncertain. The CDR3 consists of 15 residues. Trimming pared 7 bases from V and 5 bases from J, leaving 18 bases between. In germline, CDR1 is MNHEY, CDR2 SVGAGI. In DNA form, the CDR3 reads TGTGCCAGCACCGACGGGTCAGCAGGTAACAATGAGCAGTTCTTC. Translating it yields CASTDGSAGNNEQFF.